Described below is a single T cell receptor beta chain sequence and its context. Those donating, healthy Caucasian individuals from Russia, were aged about 6 to 90. At least 6 micrograms of total RNA were extracted per sample. A second PCR, run for about 6 to 11 cycles, used a sample-barcoded 5' primer plus a J-beta primer mix. Every cDNA molecule carried a tag from a template-switch adaptor bearing 12 random nucleotides. Each CDR3 protein gets one entry after TCRdb re-called the 5' RACE reads with MiXCR. Of some 1.8 million distinct CDR3 sequences listed, around 40% were seen once; the top ten hold 23%. The V gene lost 4 bases and the J gene lost 6 bases, with 16 bases spanning the gap. The CDR3 loop spans 14 amino acids. This entry comes from a study of blood T cells in healthy people across ages.

The chain recombines TRBV12-3 or TRBV12-4 with TRBJ2-7, with D possibly being TRBD2 (6 bases). The specimen sequenced was blood. This TCR was sampled from a human donor in good health. DNA of the CDR3: TGTGCCAGCAGTTGGACACCCGTCGGGGGCGAGCAGTACTTC. It is translated as CASSWTPVGGEQYF.